The clone carrying this T cell receptor beta chain was counted a single time. Antigen specificity is unknown. These data come from a study of PD-1 blockade in classical Hodgkin lymphoma. Study background: The nivolumab dose that patients received was 3 mg/kg, given intravenously every 2 weeks.

The table came from immunoSEQ multiplex PCR; TCRdb's copy has only in-frame clones and leaves some out. The data show tens of thousands of clones, approximately 80% seen once. Time point here: cycle 4 day 1 (C4D1), after six to seven weeks of nivolumab. No patient escaped relapse after autologous stem cell transplantation, and brentuximab vedotin exposure varied. Study-level results: Significant TCR diversity gains by C4D1 occurred in CD4+ but not CD8+ cells.

Trimming shortened V by 3 bases and J by 4 bases, and 13 bases separated the two germline ends. Germline loops: CDR1 SGHNT, CDR2 YYREEE (reference sequence). This CDR3 region has 14 residues. The sequencing used peripheral blood mononuclear cells (PBMCs), collected before the fourth cycle of nivolumab. The rearrangement links TRBV5-4 to TRBJ1-1; D is uncertain. The TCR comes from a human donor with classical Hodgkin lymphoma. The CDR3 loop is CASSSEMPSTEAFF. The CDR3, as DNA: TGTGCCAGCAGCTCCGAGATGCCCAGCACTGAAGCTTTCTTT.